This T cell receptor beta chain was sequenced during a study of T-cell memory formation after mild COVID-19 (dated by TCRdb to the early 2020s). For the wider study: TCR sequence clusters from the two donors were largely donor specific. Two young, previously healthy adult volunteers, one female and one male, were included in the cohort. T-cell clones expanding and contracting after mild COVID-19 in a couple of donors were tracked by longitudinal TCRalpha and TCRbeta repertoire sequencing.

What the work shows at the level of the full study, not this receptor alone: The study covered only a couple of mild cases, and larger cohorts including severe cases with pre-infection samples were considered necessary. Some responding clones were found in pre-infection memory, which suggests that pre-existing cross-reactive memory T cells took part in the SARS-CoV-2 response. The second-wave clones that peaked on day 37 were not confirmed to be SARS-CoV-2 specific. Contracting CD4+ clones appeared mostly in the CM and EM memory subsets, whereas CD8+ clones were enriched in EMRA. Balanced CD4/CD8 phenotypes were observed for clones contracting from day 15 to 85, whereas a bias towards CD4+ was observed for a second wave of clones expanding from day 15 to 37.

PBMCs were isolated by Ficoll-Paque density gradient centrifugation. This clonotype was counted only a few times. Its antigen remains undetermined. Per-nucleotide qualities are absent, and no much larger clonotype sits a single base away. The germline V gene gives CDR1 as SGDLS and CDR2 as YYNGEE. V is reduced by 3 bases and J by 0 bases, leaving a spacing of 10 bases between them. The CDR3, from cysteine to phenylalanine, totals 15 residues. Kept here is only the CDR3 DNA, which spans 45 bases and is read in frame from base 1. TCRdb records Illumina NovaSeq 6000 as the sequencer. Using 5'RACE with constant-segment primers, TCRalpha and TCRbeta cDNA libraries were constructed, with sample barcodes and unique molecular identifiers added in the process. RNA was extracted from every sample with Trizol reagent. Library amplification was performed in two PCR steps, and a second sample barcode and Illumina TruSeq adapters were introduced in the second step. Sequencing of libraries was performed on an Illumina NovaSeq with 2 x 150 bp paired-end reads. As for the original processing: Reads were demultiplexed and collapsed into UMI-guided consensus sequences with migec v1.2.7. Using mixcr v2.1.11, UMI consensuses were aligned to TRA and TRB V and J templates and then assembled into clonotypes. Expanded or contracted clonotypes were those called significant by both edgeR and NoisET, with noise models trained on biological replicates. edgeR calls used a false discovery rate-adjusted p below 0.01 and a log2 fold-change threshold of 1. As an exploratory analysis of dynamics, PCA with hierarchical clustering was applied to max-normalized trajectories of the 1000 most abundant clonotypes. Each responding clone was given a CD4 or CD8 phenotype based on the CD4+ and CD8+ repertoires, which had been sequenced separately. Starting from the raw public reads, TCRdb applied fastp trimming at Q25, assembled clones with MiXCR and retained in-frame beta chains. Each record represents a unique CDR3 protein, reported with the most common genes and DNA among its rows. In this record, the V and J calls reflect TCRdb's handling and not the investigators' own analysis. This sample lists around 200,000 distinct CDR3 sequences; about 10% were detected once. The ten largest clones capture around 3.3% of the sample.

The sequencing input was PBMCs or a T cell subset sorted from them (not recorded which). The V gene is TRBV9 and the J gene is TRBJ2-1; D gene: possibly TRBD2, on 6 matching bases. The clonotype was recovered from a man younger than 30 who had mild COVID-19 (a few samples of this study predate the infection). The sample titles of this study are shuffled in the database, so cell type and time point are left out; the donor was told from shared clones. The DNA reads TGTGCCAGCAGCGCGGGACTGACCTCCTACAATGAGCAGTTCTTC. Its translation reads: CASSAGLTSYNEQFF.